This T cell receptor beta chain was sequenced during a study of cytomegalovirus exposure and HLA in healthy donors. Study details: In a later analysis, the roughly 120 validation repertoires were reported to have used the same platform as the roughly 730 first-cohort repertoires. Findings of the study overall: Researchers counted around 170 TCR beta chains as cytomegalovirus-associated. Reports described diagnosis of cytomegalovirus status by the classifier as highly specific and sensitive. The tendency of first-cohort TCR clusters to co-occur in the 90 to 150 validation repertoires was the finding of a later analysis.

The CDR3 has 15 amino acids. Germline CDR1 and CDR2: MGHRA and YSYEKL. V was pared by 2 bases and J by 4 bases, with 12 bases between. The assay was immunoSEQ multiplex PCR, and TCRdb's table has in-frame clones only and misses some. Here the sample spans 130,000 to 150,000 clones, around 90% being singletons. With regard to this clone: Its antigen is still unknown.

The J gene is TRBJ2-1, the V gene TRBV4-1; D is perhaps TRBD1 (6 bases). The clonotype was recovered from a woman in her thirties in good health and CMV-seropositive. The sequenced material came from PBMCs. The CDR3 coding sequence is TGCGCCAGCAGCCAATCTACAGGGCCGTACAATGAGCAGTTCTTC. It is translated as CASSQSTGPYNEQFF.